This TCR beta chain was identified during a study of preoperative IRX-2 immunotherapy in early breast cancer. Assay used: immunoSEQ multiplex PCR; TCRdb lists only in-frame clones, some missing. This table holds over 55,000 clones, around 94% found once. The treatment is: preoperative locoregional IRX-2 cytokine immunotherapy. Germline V gene lookup returns CDR1 LNHDA and CDR2 SQIVND (reference sequence). V lost 3 bases to trimming and J lost 2 bases, with 11 bases between them. The CDR3 contains 15 residues. Collection took place from a patient treated with IRX-2 immunotherapy. The TCR comes from a human donor with breast cancer. V gene TRBV19 combines with J gene TRBJ1-5, with no clear D. The CDR3: CASSIRVGGNQPQHF. The CDR3 nucleotides read TGTGCCAGTAGTATCCGGGTTGGGGGCAATCAGCCCCAGCATTTT.